This entry describes one TCR beta chain. This sample was taken from a study of blood T cell repertoires in COVID-19. Generated by immunoSEQ multiplex PCR, the TCRdb table keeps only in-frame clones and is missing some. The table lists around 100,000 clones, about four fifths of them singletons. The CDR3 consists of 12 residues. Germline V gene sequence: CDR1 GTSNPN, CDR2 SVGIG (reference sequence). The germline V and J ends were trimmed by 8 bases and 3 bases, with 11 bases remaining between them. This TCR came from a man between 65 and 85 years old with active or convalescent COVID-19. Sample: peripheral blood. The rearrangement links TRBV30 to TRBJ1-3, with no clear D. CDR3 region: CALYSFGNTIYF. Written as DNA, the CDR3 is TGTGCCCTGTACAGTTTTGGAAACACCATATATTTT. Supplemented by reference TRBV30 and TRBJ1-3, the full variable domain reads SQTIHQWPATLVQPVGSPLSLECTVEGTSNPNLYWYRQAAGRGLQLLFYSVGIGQISSEVPQNLSASRPQDRQFILSSKKLLLSDSGFYLCALYSFGNTIYFGEGSWLTVV.